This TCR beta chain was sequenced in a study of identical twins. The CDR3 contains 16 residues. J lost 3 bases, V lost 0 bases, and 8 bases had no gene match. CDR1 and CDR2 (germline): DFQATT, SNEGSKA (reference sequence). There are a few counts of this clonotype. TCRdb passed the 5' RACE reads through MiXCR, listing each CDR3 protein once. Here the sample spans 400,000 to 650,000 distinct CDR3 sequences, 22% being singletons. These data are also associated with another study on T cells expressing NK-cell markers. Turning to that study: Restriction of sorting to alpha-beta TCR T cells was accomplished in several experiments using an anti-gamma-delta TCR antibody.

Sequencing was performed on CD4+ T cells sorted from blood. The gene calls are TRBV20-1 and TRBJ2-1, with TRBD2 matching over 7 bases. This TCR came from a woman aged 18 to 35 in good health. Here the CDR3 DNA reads TGCAGTGCTAGAGATCCAGCTAGCGGATTCTACAATGAGCAGTTCTTC. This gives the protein CSARDPASGFYNEQFF.